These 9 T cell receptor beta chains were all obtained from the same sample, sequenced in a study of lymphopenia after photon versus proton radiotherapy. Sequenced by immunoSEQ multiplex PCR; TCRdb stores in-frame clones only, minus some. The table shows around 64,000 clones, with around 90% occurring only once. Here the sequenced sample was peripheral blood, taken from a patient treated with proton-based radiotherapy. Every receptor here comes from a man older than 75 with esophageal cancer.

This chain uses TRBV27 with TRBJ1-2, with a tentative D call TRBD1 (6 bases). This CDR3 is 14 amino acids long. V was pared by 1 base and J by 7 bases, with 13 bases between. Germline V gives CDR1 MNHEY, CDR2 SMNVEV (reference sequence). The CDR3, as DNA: TGTGCCAGCAGTTTATTAGGGGGTAGGGGTGGCTACACCTTC. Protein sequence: CASSLLGGRGGYTF.

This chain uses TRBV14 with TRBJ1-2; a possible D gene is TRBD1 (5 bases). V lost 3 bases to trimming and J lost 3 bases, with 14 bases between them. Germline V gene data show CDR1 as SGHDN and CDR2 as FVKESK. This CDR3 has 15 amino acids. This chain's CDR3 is CASSQGTGGYYGYTF. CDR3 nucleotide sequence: TGTGCCAGCAGCCAGGGAACAGGAGGGTACTATGGCTACACCTTC.

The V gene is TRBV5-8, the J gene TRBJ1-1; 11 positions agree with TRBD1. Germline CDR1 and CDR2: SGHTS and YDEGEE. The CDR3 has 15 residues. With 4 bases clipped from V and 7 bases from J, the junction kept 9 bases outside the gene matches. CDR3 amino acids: CASSHGDRGSSEAFF. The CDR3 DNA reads TGTGCCAGCAGCCACGGGGACAGGGGGTCCAGTGAAGCTTTCTTT.

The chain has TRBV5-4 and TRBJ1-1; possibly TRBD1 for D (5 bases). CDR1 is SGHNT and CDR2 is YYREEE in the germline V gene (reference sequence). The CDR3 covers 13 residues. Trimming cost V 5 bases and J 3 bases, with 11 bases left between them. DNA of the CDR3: TGTGCCAGCAGGGGGCCAGTAGACACTGAAGCTTTCTTT. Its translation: CASRGPVDTEAFF.

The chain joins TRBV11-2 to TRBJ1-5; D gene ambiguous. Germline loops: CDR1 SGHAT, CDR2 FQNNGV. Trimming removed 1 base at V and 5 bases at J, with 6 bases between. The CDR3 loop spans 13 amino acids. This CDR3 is CASSLGWDQPQHF. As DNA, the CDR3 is TGTGCCAGCAGCTTAGGGTGGGATCAGCCCCAGCATTTT.

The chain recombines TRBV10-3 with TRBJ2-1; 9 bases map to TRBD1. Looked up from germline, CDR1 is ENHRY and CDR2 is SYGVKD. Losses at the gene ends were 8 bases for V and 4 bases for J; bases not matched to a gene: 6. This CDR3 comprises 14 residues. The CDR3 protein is CAIGRQGGYNEQFF. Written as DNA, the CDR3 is TGTGCCATCGGGAGACAGGGGGGGTACAATGAGCAGTTCTTC.

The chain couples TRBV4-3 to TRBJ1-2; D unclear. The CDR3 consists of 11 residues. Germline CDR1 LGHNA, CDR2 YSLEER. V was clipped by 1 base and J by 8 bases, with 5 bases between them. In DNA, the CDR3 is TGCGCCAGCAGCCAAGGCAAGGGCTACACCTTC. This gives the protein CASSQGKGYTF.

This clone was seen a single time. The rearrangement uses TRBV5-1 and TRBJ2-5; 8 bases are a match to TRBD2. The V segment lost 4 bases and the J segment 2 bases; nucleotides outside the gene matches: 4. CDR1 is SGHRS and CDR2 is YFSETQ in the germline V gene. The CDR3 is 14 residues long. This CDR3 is CASSLQREQETQYF. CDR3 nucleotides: TGCGCCAGCAGCCTCCAGCGGGAGCAAGAGACCCAGTACTTC.

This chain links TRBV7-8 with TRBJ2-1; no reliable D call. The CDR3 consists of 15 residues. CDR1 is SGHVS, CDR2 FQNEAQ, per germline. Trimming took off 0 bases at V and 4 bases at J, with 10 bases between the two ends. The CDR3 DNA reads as TGTGCCAGCAGCTTAGCGCCCCGGCAGTACAATGAGCAGTTCTTC. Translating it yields CASSLAPRQYNEQFF.